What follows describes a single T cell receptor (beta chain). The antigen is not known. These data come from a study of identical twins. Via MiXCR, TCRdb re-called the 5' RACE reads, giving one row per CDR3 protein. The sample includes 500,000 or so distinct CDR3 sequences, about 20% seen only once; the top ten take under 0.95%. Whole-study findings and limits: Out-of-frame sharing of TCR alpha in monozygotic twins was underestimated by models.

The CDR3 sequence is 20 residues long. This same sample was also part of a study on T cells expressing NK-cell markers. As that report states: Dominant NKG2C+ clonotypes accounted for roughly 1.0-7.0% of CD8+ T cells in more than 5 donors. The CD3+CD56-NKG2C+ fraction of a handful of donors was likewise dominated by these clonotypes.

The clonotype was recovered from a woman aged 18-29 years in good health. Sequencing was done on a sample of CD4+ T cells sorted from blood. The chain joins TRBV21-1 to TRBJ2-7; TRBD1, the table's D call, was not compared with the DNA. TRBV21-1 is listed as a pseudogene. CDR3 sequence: CASSESRSGKGPIPSYEQYF. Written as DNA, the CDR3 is TGTGCCAGCAGCGAGTCAAGATCGGGGAAGGGGCCTATCCCCTCCTACGAGCAGTACTTC.